This TCR beta chain was found in a study of T cells in Graves' hyperthyroidism and ophthalmopathy. This clonotype was seen at least ten times. Its antigen is unknown. RNA transcripts served as the template for amplifying TCR beta CDR3 regions. In the first-round RT-PCR of the TCR CDR3, the HTBI primer set was used. TCRdb ran MiXCR on the multiplex PCR reads and lists one entry per CDR3 protein. The data show 340,000 or so distinct CDR3 sequences, 18% seen once. Overall study findings and caveats: The blood repertoire included most of the expanded thyroid clonotypes above 0.001.

The TCR originated in a woman in her 50s with Graves' hyperthyroidism. The sequencing sample was made of blood.

The CDR3 loop is CASSLQMNTEAFF. As DNA, the CDR3 is TGTGCCAGCAGTCTTCAGATGAACACTGAAGCTTTCTTT. The chain carries TRBV12-3 or TRBV12-4 and TRBJ1-1, with unresolved D. The V end was cut by 5 bases, the J end by 0 bases, with 7 bases between. The CDR3 has 13 amino acids.